A selection of T cell receptor beta chains follows, all from one sample in a study of T cell repertoires in cytomegalovirus infection. TCRdb passed the reads through MiXCR, listing each CDR3 protein once. The data hold 300,000 to 400,000 distinct CDR3 sequences, with more than 8% observed a single time. The sequencing input was PBMCs. The receptors stem from a human donor in good health (CMV status not recorded). Some clones in this sample may be carry-over from other donors' samples. The CDR3 runs from the conserved cysteine through the conserved F or W. The order of the fields is V gene, J gene, clone size, D gene, CDR3 DNA, CDR3 protein. A D gene is named only where the DNA matches it firmly. Part of the rows lack a size; the others show once, few, many or a class for expanded clones.

TRBV28,TRBJ2-1,-,TRBD2,TGTGCCAGCTTAGGGACGGGGAGGGCCGTTGATGAGCAGTTCTTC,CASLGTGRAVDEQFF
TRBV10-3,TRBJ2-7,-,-,TGTGCCATCAGGGCGGCAGATGGGGAGCAGTACTTC,CAIRAADGEQYF
TRBV20-1,TRBJ1-6,few,-,TGCAGTGCGAGGGGAGCAGGGCAGCTACGATCACCCCTCCACTTT,CSARGAGQLRSPLHF
TRBV6-8,TRBJ1-1,few,-,TGTGCCAGCAGTTATGAGGTAACCACTGAAGCTTTCTTT,CASSYEVTTEAFF
TRBV12-3/TRBV12-4,TRBJ1-5,many,-,TGTGCCAGCAGTTTTAACCCCGGAAGCAATCAGCCCCAGCATTTT,CASSFNPGSNQPQHF
TRBV19,TRBJ1-1,-,-,TGTGCCAGTATGCGGGGCACGAACACTGAAGCTTTCTTT,CASMRGTNTEAFF
TRBV10-1,TRBJ2-3,many,-,TGCGCCAGCAGTGAGGAAACACCGTCGCGGGATACGCAGTATTTT,CASSEETPSRDTQYF
TRBV7-2,TRBJ2-2,many,-,TGTGCCAGCAGCTTACCAGGGACTGGGGCCGGGGAGCTGTTTTTT,CASSLPGTGAGELFF
TRBV28,TRBJ2-3,few,-,TGTGCCAGCAGTCCCCATCGTGATCGGAGCCAGAGCACAGATACGCAGTATTTT,CASSPHRDRSQSTDTQYF
TRBV28,TRBJ1-5,-,-,TGTGCCAGCAGTACGGGAGGGAGAGACTATCAGCCCCAGCATTTT,CASSTGGRDYQPQHF
TRBV7-9,TRBJ1-5,many,TRBD1,TGTGCCAGCAGCCCGCCGGACAGGGAGGGCCAGCCCCAGCATTTT,CASSPPDREGQPQHF
TRBV5-1,TRBJ1-1,few,-,TGCGCCAACAGCTTGGCAGCGAACGCCAACACTGAAGCTTTCTTT,CANSLAANANTEAFF
TRBV6-1,TRBJ1-2,few,-,TGTGCCAGCTCCCACACCGGGGGCTACACCTTC,CASSHTGGYTF
TRBV2,TRBJ1-2,few,-,TGTGCCAGCAGTGAAGGGGAGACAGACTATGGCTACACCTTC,CASSEGETDYGYTF
TRBV5-1,TRBJ1-3,-,-,TGCGCCAGCAGCTTGGAGCCGGGCTCTGGAAACACCATATATTTT,CASSLEPGSGNTIYF
TRBV20-1,TRBJ2-5,many,TRBD2,TGCAGTGCTAGATGGCTAGCGGGGAGAGAGACCCAGTACTTC,CSARWLAGRETQYF
TRBV10-3,TRBJ2-7,few,-,TGTGCCATCAGTGAGTTGGGCAGGGCCCCTACGAGGCAGTACTTC,CAISELGRAPTRQYF
TRBV28,TRBJ1-2,many,-,TGTGCCAGCAGTTTAGACAGGACGAACTATGGCTACACCTTC,CASSLDRTNYGYTF
TRBV7-2,TRBJ1-6,many,-,TGTGCCAGCAGCCCCCCACAGGGAGACGGTTCACCCCTCCACTTT,CASSPPQGDGSPLHF
TRBV7-2,TRBJ2-7,many,TRBD2,TGTGCCAGCAGCCATTTCGGGACTAGCGTTGCCTACGAGCAGTACTTC,CASSHFGTSVAYEQYF
TRBV28,TRBJ1-1,many,TRBD1,TGTGCCAGCAGTTTATGGGGGGGACAGGGGAACACTGAAGCTTTCTTT,CASSLWGGQGNTEAFF
TRBV7-8,TRBJ2-6,few,TRBD1,TGTGCCAGCAACCCGACAGGGTCTTATGGGGCCAACGTCCTGACTTTC,CASNPTGSYGANVLTF
TRBV7-2,TRBJ2-5,many,TRBD1,TGTGCCAGCAGCTTACAGACAGGGGGAAGAGAGACCCAGTACTTC,CASSLQTGGRETQYF
TRBV7-2,TRBJ2-1,many,-,TGTGCCAGCAGCTTAGGTACAGGGAGCAATGAGCAGTTCTTC,CASSLGTGSNEQFF
TRBV18,TRBJ2-3,-,-,TGTGCCAGCTCCCGGGACGCCACAGATACGCAGTATTTT,CASSRDATDTQYF
TRBV20-1,TRBJ1-2,many,-,TGCAGTGCTAGAGGTCGGGGAGCTATTGATGGCTACACCTTC,CSARGRGAIDGYTF
TRBV7-7,TRBJ2-7,few,-,TGTGCCAGCAGCCCCGAGGCTAGGGTGTGGTACGAGCAGTACTTC,CASSPEARVWYEQYF
TRBV27,TRBJ1-4,-,-,TGTGCCAGCAGTTTCGAGGGAATTGGTGAAAAACTGTTTTTT,CASSFEGIGEKLFF
TRBV12-3/TRBV12-4,TRBJ1-1,few,TRBD1,TGTGCCAGCAGTTTCCCGACAGGGCAGGCTTTCTTT,CASSFPTGQAFF
TRBV28,TRBJ2-7,-,-,TGTGCCAGCGAAGGAACCGATACTTGGGACGAGCAGTACTTC,CASEGTDTWDEQYF
TRBV7-2,TRBJ2-7,many,-,TGTGCCAGCAGCCGTGAGGCGGGACTCGCCTCCTACGAGCAGTACTTC,CASSREAGLASYEQYF
TRBV5-6,TRBJ2-1,-,-,TGTGCCTTCGGCTCTCCCGGCTCCTACAATGAGCAGTTCTTC,CAFGSPGSYNEQFF
TRBV6-5,TRBJ2-1,-,TRBD1,TGTGCCAGCAGCCCCTGGACAGGGGTCTGGGAGCAGTTCTTC,CASSPWTGVWEQFF
TRBV3-1,TRBJ1-2,few,TRBD1,TGTGCCAGCAGTCCGACAGGGGAGGGTCAGGGCTACACCTTC,CASSPTGEGQGYTF
TRBV27,TRBJ2-7,-,-,TGTGCCAGCAGTTTATCGAGGCCGGACGACGAGCAGTACTTC,CASSLSRPDDEQYF
TRBV29-1,TRBJ2-2,-,-,TGCAGCGGGGTCGGGTCGAACACCGGGGAGCTGTTTTTT,CSGVGSNTGELFF
TRBV7-2,TRBJ2-3,many,-,TGTGCCAGCAGCCCAAACCGACAGAGACTTAATACAGATACGCAGTATTTT,CASSPNRQRLNTDTQYF
TRBV10-3,TRBJ2-1,many,-,TGTGCCATCAGTGAGGGGGGCTTCGGGACAAGTGAGACTAGACGGGGGTACAATGAGCAGTTCTTC,CAISEGGFGTSETRRGYNEQFF
TRBV27,TRBJ2-1,many,-,TGTGCCAGCAGTTTCTACGGGACAAACAATGAGCAGTTCTTC,CASSFYGTNNEQFF
TRBV7-2,TRBJ1-1,many,-,TGTGCCAGCAGCTTAGTCTCATCTGCGAACACTGAAGCTTTCTTT,CASSLVSSANTEAFF
TRBV6-5,TRBJ2-1,-,-,TGTGCCACCGGGGCGGTTGTTCAGTTCTTC,CATGAVVQFF
TRBV7-2,TRBJ1-2,many,-,TGTGCCAGCAGCGCCCGGACCCCTAACTATGGCTACACCTTC,CASSARTPNYGYTF
TRBV6-2/TRBV6-3,TRBJ2-7,many,-,TGTGCCAGCAAACAGGAGCCATCCTACGAGCAGTACTTC,CASKQEPSYEQYF
TRBV7-2,TRBJ1-6,many,-,TGTGCCAGCAGCTTAGCGATCGGCGCCAGAAATTCACCCCTCCACTTT,CASSLAIGARNSPLHF
TRBV7-8,TRBJ1-2,many,-,TGTGCCAGCAGCCGTCTGGGGGGGGACTATGGCTACACCTTC,CASSRLGGDYGYTF
TRBV10-3,TRBJ1-2,-,-,TGTGCCATCAGCGGGACTCCCTATAGCCACACCTTC,CAISGTPYSHTF
TRBV9,TRBJ2-5,-,-,TGTGCCAGCAGCGTGGCAACAGGGAAAGAGACCCAGTACTTC,CASSVATGKETQYF
TRBV19,TRBJ2-5,few,-,TGTGCCAGTAGTTCCCCCTTGGGGGTTAGCCAAGAGACCCAGTACTTC,CASSSPLGVSQETQYF
TRBV7-4,TRBJ2-7,-,-,TGTGCCAGCAACGCACGAATCCGGGACTCCGCTTTGGGGGAGCAGTACTTC,CASNARIRDSALGEQYF
TRBV3-1,TRBJ2-5,few,TRBD2,TGTGCCAGCAGCCCGTGGACTAGCGGCCAAGAGACCCAGTACTTC,CASSPWTSGQETQYF
TRBV5-6,TRBJ1-2,-,-,TGTGCCAGCAGTTATATGACAGATGGCTACACCTTC,CASSYMTDGYTF
TRBV7-2,TRBJ2-7,many,TRBD2,TGTGCCAGCAGCGGGGGGGGGCTAGCGGGAGTCAACGAGCAGTACTTC,CASSGGGLAGVNEQYF
TRBV7-8,TRBJ2-7,many,-,TGTGCCAGCAGCTTAGCGGAAGGGTGGTACGAGCAGTACTTC,CASSLAEGWYEQYF
TRBV20-1,TRBJ1-1,-,-,TGCAGTGCTAACTGGAACACTGAAGCTTTCTTT,CSANWNTEAFF
TRBV10-3,TRBJ2-7,few,-,TGTGCCATCAGTGAGTCGAAGGGGCGCGGGTACGAGCAGTACTTC,CAISESKGRGYEQYF